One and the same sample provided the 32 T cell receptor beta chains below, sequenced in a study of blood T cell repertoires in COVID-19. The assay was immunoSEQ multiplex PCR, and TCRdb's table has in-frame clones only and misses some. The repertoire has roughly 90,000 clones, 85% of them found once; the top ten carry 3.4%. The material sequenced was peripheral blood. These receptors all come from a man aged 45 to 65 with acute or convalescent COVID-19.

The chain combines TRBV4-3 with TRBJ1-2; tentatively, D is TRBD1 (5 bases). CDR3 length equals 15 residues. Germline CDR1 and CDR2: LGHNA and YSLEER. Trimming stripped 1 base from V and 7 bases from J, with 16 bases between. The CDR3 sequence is CASSQVFGGPGGYTF. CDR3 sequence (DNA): TGCGCCAGCAGCCAAGTATTCGGGGGACCGGGTGGCTACACCTTC.

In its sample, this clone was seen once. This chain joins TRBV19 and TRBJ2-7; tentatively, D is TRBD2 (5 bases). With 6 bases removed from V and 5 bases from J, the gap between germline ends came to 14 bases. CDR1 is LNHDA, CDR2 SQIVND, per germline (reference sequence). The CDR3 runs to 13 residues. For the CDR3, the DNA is TGTGCCAGTAGCGCGGGCGCCCCTGACGAGCAGTACTTC. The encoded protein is CASSAGAPDEQYF.

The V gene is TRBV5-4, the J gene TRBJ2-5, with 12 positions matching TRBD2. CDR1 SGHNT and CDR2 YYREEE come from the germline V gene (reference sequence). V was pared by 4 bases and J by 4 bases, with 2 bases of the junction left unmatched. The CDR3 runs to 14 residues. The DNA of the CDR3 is TGTGCCAGCAGCCAACTAGCGGGGGGAGAGACCCAGTACTTC. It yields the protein CASSQLAGGETQYF.

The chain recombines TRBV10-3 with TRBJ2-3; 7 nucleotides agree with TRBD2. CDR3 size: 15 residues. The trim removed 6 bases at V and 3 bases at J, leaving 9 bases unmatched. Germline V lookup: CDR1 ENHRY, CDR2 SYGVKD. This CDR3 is CAIRGRAGTTDTQYF. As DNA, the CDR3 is TGTGCCATCAGAGGGCGAGCGGGGACGACAGATACGCAGTATTTT.

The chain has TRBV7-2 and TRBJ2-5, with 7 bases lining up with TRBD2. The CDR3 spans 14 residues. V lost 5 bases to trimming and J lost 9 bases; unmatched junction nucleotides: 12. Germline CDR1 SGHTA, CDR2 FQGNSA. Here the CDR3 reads CASSPRDTRGAQYF. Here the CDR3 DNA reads TGTGCCAGCAGCCCCCGGGATACCCGGGGGGCCCAGTACTTC.

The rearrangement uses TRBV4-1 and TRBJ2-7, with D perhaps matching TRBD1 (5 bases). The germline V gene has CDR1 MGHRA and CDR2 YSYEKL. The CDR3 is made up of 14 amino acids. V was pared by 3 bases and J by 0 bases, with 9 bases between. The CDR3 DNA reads TGCGCCAGCAGCCAGACGGACACCTCCTACGAGCAGTACTTC. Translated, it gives CASSQTDTSYEQYF.

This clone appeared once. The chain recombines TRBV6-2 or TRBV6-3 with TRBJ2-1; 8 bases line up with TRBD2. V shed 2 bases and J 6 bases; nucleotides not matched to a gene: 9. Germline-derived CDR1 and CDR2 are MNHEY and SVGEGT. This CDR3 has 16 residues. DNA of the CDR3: TGTGCCAGCAGTTACCCCCCCGGGGGGGAACCCAATGAGCAGTTCTTC. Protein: CASSYPPGGEPNEQFF.

CDR3 bases: TGTGCCAGCTCACCCTGGGACAGGGGACAAACCGGGGAGCTGTTTTTT. Translated, it gives CASSPWDRGQTGELFF. This chain links TRBV18 with TRBJ2-2, with 10 bases lining up with TRBD1. V trimming: 3 bases; J trimming: 5 bases; junction bases outside the gene matches: 6. Germline V gene sequence: CDR1 KGHSH, CDR2 LQKENI. The CDR3 is 16 residues long.

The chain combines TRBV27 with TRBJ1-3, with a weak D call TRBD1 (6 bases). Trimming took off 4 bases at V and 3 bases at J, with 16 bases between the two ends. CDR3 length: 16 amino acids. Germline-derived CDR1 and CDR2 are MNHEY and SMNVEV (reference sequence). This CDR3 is CASSSGVANYGNTIYF. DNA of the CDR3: TGTGCCAGCAGTTCAGGGGTCGCGAACTATGGAAACACCATATATTTT.

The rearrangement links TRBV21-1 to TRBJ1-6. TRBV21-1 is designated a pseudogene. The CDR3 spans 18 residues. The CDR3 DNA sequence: TGTGCCAGCAGCAAAGTGGCCCGGGGGGGGGCCCATGTTTCACCCCTCCACTTT. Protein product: CASSKVARGGAHVSPLHF.

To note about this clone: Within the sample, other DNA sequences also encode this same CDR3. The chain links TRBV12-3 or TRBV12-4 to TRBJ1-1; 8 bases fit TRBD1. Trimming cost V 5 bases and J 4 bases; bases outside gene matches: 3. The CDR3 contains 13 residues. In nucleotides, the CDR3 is TGTGCCAGCAGTCTTGGACAGGGCACTGAAGCTTTCTTT. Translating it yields CASSLGQGTEAFF.

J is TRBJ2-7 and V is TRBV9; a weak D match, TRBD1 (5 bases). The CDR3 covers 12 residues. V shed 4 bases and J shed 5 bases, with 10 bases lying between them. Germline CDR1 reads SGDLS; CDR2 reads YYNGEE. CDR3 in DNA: TGTGCCAGCAGCACTCAGGGAAACGAGCAGTACTTC. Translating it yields CASSTQGNEQYF.

CDR3 DNA sequence: TGTGCCAGCAGGGGGAGGACTAGCGGGAGACTTCCTAACACCGGGGAGCTGTTTTTT. Protein: CASRGRTSGRLPNTGELFF. The V gene is TRBV27, the J gene TRBJ2-2, with 13 positions matching TRBD2. V dropped 6 bases and J dropped 2; count of bases not matched to a gene: 12. Germline V gene data show CDR1 as MNHEY and CDR2 as SMNVEV (reference sequence). This CDR3 has 19 amino acids.

CDR3: CASSQPVENTGELFF. In DNA, the CDR3 is TGTGCCAGCAGCCAACCGGTAGAGAACACCGGGGAGCTGTTTTTT. V and J are TRBV3-1 (or the pseudogene TRBV3-2) and TRBJ2-2; D ambiguous. V lost 2 bases and J 1 base, leaving 8 bases between the germline ends. CDR1 and CDR2 from the germline V gene are LGHDT and YNNKEL (reference sequence). This CDR3 has 15 amino acids.

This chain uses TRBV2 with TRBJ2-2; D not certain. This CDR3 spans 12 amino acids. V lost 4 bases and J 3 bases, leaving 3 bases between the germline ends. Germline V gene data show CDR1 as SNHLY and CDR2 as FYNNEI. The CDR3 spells CASSGDTGELFF. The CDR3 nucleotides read TGTGCCAGCAGTGGAGACACCGGGGAGCTGTTTTTT.

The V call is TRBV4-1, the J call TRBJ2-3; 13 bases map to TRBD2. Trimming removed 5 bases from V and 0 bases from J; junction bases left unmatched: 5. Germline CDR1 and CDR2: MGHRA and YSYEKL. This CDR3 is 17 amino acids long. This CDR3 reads CASSGTSGDSSTDTQYF. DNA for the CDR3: TGCGCCAGCAGCGGGACTAGCGGGGACTCTAGCACAGATACGCAGTATTTT.

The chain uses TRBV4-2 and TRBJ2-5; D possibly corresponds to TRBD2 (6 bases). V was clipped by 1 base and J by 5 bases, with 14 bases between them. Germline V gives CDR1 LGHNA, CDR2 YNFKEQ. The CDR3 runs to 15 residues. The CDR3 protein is CASSQGGGTLETQYF. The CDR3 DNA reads TGTGCCAGCAGCCAAGGGGGAGGTACTCTTGAGACCCAGTACTTC.

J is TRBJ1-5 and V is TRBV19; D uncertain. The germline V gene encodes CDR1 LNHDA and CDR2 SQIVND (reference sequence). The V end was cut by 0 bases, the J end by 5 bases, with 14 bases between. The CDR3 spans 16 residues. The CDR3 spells CASSIDRNFFYQPQHF. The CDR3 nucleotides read TGTGCCAGTAGTATAGATCGAAACTTTTTTTATCAGCCCCAGCATTTT.

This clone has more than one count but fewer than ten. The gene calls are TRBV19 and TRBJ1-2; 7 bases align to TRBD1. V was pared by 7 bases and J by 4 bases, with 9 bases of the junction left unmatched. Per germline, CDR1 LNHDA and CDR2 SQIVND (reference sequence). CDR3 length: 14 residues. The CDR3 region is CASTIQGGTYGYTF. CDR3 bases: TGTGCCAGTACCATCCAGGGGGGTACCTATGGCTACACCTTC.

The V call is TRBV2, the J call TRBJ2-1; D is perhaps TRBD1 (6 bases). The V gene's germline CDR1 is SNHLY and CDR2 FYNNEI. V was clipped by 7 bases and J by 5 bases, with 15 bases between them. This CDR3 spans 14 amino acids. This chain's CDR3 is CASNTYGQNNEQFF. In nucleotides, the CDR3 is TGTGCCAGCAATACATACGGACAGAACAATGAGCAGTTCTTC. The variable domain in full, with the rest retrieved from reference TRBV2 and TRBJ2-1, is EPEVTQTPSHQVTQMGQEVILRCVPISNHLYFYWYRQILGQKVEFLVSFYNNEISEKSEIFDDQFSVERPDGSNFTLKIRSTKLEDSAMYFCASNTYGQNNEQFFGPGTRLTVL.

The chain's CDR3 is CASRRGGETQYF. The CDR3 region has the DNA TGTGCCAGCCGGAGAGGCGGTGAGACCCAGTACTTC. The chain recombines TRBV6-5 with TRBJ2-5; no firm D call. Trimming shortened V by 8 bases and J by 5 bases, and 12 bases separated the two germline ends. Per the germline V gene, CDR1 is MNHEY and CDR2 is SVGAGI. The CDR3 spans 12 residues.

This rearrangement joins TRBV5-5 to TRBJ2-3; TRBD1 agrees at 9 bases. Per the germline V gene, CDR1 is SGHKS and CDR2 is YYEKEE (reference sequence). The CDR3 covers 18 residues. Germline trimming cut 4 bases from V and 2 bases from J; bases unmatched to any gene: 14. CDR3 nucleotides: TGTGCCAGCAGCCCCCACGTCGCGGGACAGGGACCCACAGATACGCAGTATTTT. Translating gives CASSPHVAGQGPTDTQYF.

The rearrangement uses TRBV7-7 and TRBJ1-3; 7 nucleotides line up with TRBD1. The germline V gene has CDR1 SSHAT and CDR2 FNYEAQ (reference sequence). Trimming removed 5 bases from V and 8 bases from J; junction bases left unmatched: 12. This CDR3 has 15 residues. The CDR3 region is CASSPRGAMGDTIYF. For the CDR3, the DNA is TGTGCCAGCAGCCCCAGGGGGGCTATGGGAGACACCATATATTTT.

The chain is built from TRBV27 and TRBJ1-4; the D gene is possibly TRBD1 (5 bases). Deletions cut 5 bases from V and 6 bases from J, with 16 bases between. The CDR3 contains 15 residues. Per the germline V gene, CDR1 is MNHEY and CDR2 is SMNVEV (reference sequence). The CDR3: CASSPIGGGHEKLFF. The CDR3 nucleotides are TGTGCCAGCAGTCCCATTGGGGGAGGGCATGAAAAACTGTTTTTT.

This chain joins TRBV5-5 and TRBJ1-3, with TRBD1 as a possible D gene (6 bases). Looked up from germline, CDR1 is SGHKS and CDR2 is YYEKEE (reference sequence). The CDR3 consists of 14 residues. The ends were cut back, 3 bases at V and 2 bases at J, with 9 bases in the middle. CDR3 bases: TGTGCCAGCAGCTCCAGGGGCACTGGAAACACCATATATTTT. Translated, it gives CASSSRGTGNTIYF.

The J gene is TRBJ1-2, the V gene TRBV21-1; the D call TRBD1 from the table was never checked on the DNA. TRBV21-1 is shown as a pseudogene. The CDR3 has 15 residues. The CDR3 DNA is TGTGCCAGCCGGCTTCCGGGACAGGACGACTATGGCTACACCTTC. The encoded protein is CASRLPGQDDYGYTF.

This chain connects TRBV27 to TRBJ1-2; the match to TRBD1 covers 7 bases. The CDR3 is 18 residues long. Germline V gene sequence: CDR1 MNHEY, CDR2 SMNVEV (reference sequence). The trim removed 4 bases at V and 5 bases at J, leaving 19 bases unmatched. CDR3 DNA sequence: TGTGCCAGCAGTTCCTCTCCGGGGCAGGGGGTAGTGGGGTATGGCTACACCTTC. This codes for CASSSSPGQGVVGYGYTF.

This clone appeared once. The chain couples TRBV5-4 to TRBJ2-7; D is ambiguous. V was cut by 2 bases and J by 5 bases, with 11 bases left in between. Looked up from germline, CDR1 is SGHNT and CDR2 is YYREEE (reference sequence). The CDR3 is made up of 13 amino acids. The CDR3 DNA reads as TGTGCCAGCAGCTTCACTTGGGCCGACGAGCAGTACTTC. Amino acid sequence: CASSFTWADEQYF.

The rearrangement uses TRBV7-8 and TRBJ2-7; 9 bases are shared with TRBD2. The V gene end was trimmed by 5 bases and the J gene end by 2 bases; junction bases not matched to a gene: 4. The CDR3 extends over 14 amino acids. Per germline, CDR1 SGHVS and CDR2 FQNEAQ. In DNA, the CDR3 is TGTGCCAGCAGCCGGACTAGCGAAGCCTACGAGCAGTACTTC. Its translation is CASSRTSEAYEQYF. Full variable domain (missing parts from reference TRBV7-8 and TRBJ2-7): GAGVSQSPRYKVAKRGQDVALRCDPISGHVSLFWYQQALGQGPEFLTYFQNEAQLDKSGLPSDRFFAERPEGSVSTLKIQRTQQEDSAVYLCASSRTSEAYEQYFGPGTRLTVT.

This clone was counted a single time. The CDR3 nucleotides are TGTGCCAGCAGCCAAGCTTGGACAGGGAGGATGACCGGGGAGCTGTTTTTT. It encodes CASSQAWTGRMTGELFF. J is TRBJ2-2 and V is TRBV3-1 (or the pseudogene TRBV3-2); the match to TRBD1 covers 8 bases. With V trimmed by 1 base and J by 5 bases, 9 bases remained unmatched. Germline V CDR1 and CDR2: LGHDT, YNNKEL (reference sequence). The CDR3 consists of 17 residues.

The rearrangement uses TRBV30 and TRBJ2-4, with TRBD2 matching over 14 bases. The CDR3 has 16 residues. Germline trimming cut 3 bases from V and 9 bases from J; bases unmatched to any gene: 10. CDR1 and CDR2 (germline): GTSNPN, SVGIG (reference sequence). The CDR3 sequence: CAWSQRGTSGSRIQYF. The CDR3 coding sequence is TGTGCCTGGAGCCAAAGGGGGACTAGCGGGAGCCGCATTCAGTACTTC.

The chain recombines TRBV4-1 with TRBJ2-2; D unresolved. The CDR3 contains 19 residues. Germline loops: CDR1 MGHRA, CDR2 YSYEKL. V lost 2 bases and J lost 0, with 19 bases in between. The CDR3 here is CASSQLPVLVGTNTGELFF. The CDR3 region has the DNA TGCGCCAGCAGCCAACTCCCCGTCCTAGTAGGAACGAACACCGGGGAGCTGTTTTTT.